Listed here are 7 T cell receptor beta chains from one sample, sequenced in a study of blood T cells in healthy people across ages. The use of a sample-barcoded 5' primer and a J-beta primer mix characterized a second PCR of 7 to 11 cycles. MiXCR, applied by TCRdb to the 5' RACE reads, yields one record per CDR3 protein. Altogether about 970,000 distinct CDR3 sequences are present, roughly 50% being singletons, with the ten largest covering roughly 23%. The sample taken for sequencing was blood. The origin of the receptors is a woman aged 60-75 years in good health.

V and J are TRBV3-1 and TRBJ1-1, with D perhaps TRBD1 (5 bases). With 4 bases removed from V and 4 bases from J, the gap between germline ends came to 25 bases. CDR3 length equals 18 residues. Per germline, CDR1 LGHDT and CDR2 YNNKEL (reference sequence). This CDR3 is CASSPYGTLIGAGTEAFF. The DNA of the CDR3 is TGTGCCAGCAGCCCTTACGGGACTTTAATAGGGGCCGGCACTGAAGCTTTCTTT. The complete variable domain, with remaining parts taken from reference TRBV3-1 and TRBJ1-1, reads DTAVSQTPKYLVTQMGNDKSIKCEQNLGHDTMYWYKQDSKKFLKIMFSYNNKELIINETVPNRFSPKSPDKAHLNLHINSLELGDSAVYFCASSPYGTLIGAGTEAFFGQGTRLTVV.

The chain links TRBV20-1 to TRBJ2-7, with a possible D match to TRBD2 (5 bases). Germline CDR1 DFQATT, CDR2 SNEGSKA (reference sequence). The V end lost 6 bases, the J end lost 6 bases, and 15 bases lay between the germline ends. The CDR3 totals 12 residues. The CDR3 is CSAGPRGGEQYF. CDR3 bases: TGCAGTGCCGGTCCGCGAGGAGGCGAGCAGTACTTC.

The genes are TRBV5-1 and TRBJ2-3; 9 positions agree with TRBD2. Trimming removed 2 bases from V and 3 bases from J; junction bases left unmatched: 7. The CDR3 loop spans 16 amino acids. Germline V gene sequence: CDR1 SGHRS, CDR2 YFSETQ. The CDR3 region has the DNA TGCGCCAGCAGCTTACGACTAGCGGCAGATACAGATACGCAGTATTTT. Its translation: CASSLRLAADTDTQYF.

A few counts support this clonotype. This chain joins TRBV21-1 and TRBJ1-6. TRBV21-1 is described as a pseudogene. The CDR3 sequence is 17 residues long. The CDR3 DNA is TGTGCCGGATTTTCCGTCCAGGCTAAATCGTATAATTCACCCCTCCACTTT. Its protein is CAGFSVQAKSYNSPLHF.

This clonotype has at least ten counts. The chain recombines TRBV7-2 with TRBJ2-5; D gene ambiguous. V lost 1 base and J lost 2, with 8 bases in between. Germline lookup yields CDR1 SGHTA and CDR2 FQGNSA. The CDR3 is 14 residues long. The CDR3, as DNA: TGTGCCAGCAGCTTAGTTCCAGAACAAGAGACCCAGTACTTC. Translating it yields CASSLVPEQETQYF.

The CDR3 nucleotides read TGTGCCAGCTCACCACTAGCGGGGCGATCAGATACGCAGTATTTT. Encoded protein: CASSPLAGRSDTQYF. The rearrangement uses TRBV18 and TRBJ2-3; 8 bases line up with TRBD2. The V gene end was trimmed by 1 base and the J gene end by 4 bases; junction bases not matched to a gene: 4. This CDR3 spans 15 amino acids. Germline V gene data show CDR1 as KGHSH and CDR2 as LQKENI.

The genes are TRBV27 and TRBJ2-1, with TRBD2 matching 12 bases. Germline V gives CDR1 MNHEY, CDR2 SMNVEV (reference sequence). V lost 4 bases to trimming and J lost 9 bases; unmatched junction nucleotides: 7. The CDR3 contains 15 residues. CDR3: CASSSTSGRFPEQFF. The CDR3 nucleotides are TGTGCCAGCAGTTCGACTAGCGGGAGATTCCCTGAGCAGTTCTTC.